The clone carrying this T cell receptor (beta chain) was recorded once. In germline, CDR1 is SGHNT, CDR2 YYREEE (reference sequence). V was pared by 2 bases and J by 5 bases, with 4 bases of the junction left unmatched. The CDR3 runs 14 residues. The entry originates in a study of cytomegalovirus exposure and HLA in healthy donors. Study context: Findings of an earlier analysis included 110 million or so unique TCR beta sequences from some 180 million T cells.

The PCR contained 60 Vbeta and 13 Jbeta primers. Produced via immunoSEQ multiplex PCR; TCRdb's table is partial and in-frame only. The table includes roughly 150,000 clones, roughly 80% detected once. Sequenced sample: PBMCs. This sequence was found in a male donor in good health and CMV-seronegative. The chain has TRBV5-4 and TRBJ2-7, with 10 nucleotides matching TRBD1. The CDR3 DNA follows: TGTGCCAGCAGCTTTGACAGGGGGCCCAACGAGCAGTACTTC. Encoded protein: CASSFDRGPNEQYF. Based on the CDR3 plus reference TRBV5-4 and TRBJ2-7, the full variable domain is ETGVTQSPTHLIKTRGQQVTLRCSSQSGHNTVSWYQQALGQGPQFIFQYYREEENGRGNFPPRFSGLQFPNYSSELNVNALELDDSALYLCASSFDRGPNEQYFGPGTRLTVT.